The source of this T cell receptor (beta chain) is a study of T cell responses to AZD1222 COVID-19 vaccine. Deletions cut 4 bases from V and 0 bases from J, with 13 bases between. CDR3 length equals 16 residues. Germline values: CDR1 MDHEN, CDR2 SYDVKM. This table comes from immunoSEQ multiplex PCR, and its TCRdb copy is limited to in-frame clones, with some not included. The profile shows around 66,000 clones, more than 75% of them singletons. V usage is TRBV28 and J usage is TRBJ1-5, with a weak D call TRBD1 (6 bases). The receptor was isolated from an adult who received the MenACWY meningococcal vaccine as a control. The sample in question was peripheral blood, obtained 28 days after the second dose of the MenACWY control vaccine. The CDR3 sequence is CASSSRTDYSNQPQHF. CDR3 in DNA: TGTGCCAGCAGTTCACGGACAGATTATAGCAATCAGCCCCAGCATTTT.